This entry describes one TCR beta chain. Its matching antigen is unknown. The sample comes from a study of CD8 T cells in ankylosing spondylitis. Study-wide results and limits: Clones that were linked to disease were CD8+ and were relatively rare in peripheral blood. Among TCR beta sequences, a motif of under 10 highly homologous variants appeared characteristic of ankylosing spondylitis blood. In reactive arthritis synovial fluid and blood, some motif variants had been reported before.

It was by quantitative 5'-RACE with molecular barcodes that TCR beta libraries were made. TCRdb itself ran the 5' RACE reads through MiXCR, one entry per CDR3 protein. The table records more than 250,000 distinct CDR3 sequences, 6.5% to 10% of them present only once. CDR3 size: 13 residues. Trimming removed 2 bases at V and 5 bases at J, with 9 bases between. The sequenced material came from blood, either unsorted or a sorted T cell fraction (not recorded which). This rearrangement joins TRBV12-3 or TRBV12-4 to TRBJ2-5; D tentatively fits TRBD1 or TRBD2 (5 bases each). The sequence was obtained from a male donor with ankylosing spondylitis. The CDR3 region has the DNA TGTGCCAGCAGTTTATTGGGGGTGGAGACCCAGTACTTC. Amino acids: CASSLLGVETQYF.